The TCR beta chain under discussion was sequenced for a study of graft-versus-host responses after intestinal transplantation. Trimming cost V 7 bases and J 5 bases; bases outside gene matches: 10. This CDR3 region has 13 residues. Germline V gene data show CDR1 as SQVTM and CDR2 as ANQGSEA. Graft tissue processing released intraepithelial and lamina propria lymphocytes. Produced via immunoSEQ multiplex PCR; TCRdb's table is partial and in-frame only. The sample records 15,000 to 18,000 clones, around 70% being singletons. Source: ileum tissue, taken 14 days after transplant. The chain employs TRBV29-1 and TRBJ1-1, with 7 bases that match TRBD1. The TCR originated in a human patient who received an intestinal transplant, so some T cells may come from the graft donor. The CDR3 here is CSGVRQGGTEAFF. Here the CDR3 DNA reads TGCAGCGGCGTGAGACAGGGAGGGACTGAAGCTTTCTTT.